This TCR beta chain was retrieved from a study of T cell clonality in common variable immunodeficiency. Blood samples were heparinized, 5 to 8 ml per donor. With regard to this clone: An end of the junction does not agree with germline; a read error may underlie this.

TCRdb's table, derived via immunoSEQ multiplex PCR, lists solely in-frame clones and lacks some. Observed in the sample are under 60,000 clones, none of them singletons. The specimen sequenced was peripheral blood mononuclear cells. The receptor's source is a person between 18 and 70 years old in good health.

The CDR3 reads CASNMAGVYSEQFF. The sequenced CDR3 bases are TGTGCCAGTAATATGGCGGGAGTATACAGTGAG. The V call is TRBV19, the J call TRBJ2-1; 7 bases align to TRBD2. The read comes to an end 3 residues before the CDR3 does, leaving the germline J gene to fill in the end. Germline loops: CDR1 LNHDA, CDR2 SQIVND (reference sequence). The CDR3 is 14 amino acids.